What follows are 14 T cell receptor beta chains derived from one specimen sequenced in a study of blood T cell repertoires in COVID-19. This table comes from immunoSEQ multiplex PCR, and its TCRdb copy is limited to in-frame clones, with some not included. The sample yields 200,000 to 300,000 clones, approximately 80% seen once. Sequencing was carried out using peripheral blood. All receptors derive from a woman of 80 years or more with acute or convalescent COVID-19.

The rearrangement joins TRBV9 to TRBJ1-3; D ambiguous. V lost 4 bases to trimming and J lost 0 bases, with 8 bases between them. Germline assignment: CDR1 SGDLS and CDR2 YYNGEE. This CDR3 spans 14 amino acids. CDR3: CASSSRSSGNTIYF. In DNA form, the CDR3 reads TGTGCCAGCAGCTCCCGGAGCTCTGGAAACACCATATATTTT.

In its sample, this clone was seen a few times. CDR3 nucleotide sequence: TGTGCCAGTAATCCGTTTGGGACAGGGGACAATCAGCCCCAGCATTTT. This gives the protein CASNPFGTGDNQPQHF. V and J are TRBV19 and TRBJ1-5, with 10 nucleotides matching TRBD1. The CDR3 spans 16 residues. V was clipped by 7 bases and J by 3 bases; unmatched bases: 9. In germline, CDR1 is LNHDA, CDR2 SQIVND (reference sequence).

The genes are TRBV4-2 and TRBJ2-2, with D perhaps matching TRBD2 (7 bases). Germline V lookup: CDR1 LGHNA, CDR2 YNFKEQ. V lost 4 bases, J lost 7 bases, and 22 bases lay in between. The CDR3 has 17 amino acids. For the CDR3, the DNA is TGTGCCAGCAGCCCGGGGGCTAGCGGCGCTAAAGTCGGGGAGCTGTTTTTT. Translating it yields CASSPGASGAKVGELFF.

The chain employs TRBV11-1 and TRBJ2-7; 7 nucleotides match TRBD2. The CDR3 is 13 amino acids. The V gene end was trimmed by 4 bases and the J gene end by 3 bases; junction bases not matched to a gene: 3. Germline loops: CDR1 SGHAT, CDR2 FQDESV (reference sequence). CDR3 in amino acids: CASSYGTNYEQYF. The CDR3 DNA reads as TGTGCCAGCAGCTACGGGACTAACTACGAGCAGTACTTC.

This clone was seen a handful of times. The chain couples TRBV9 to TRBJ1-1; TRBD1 agrees at 12 bases. The germline V gene encodes CDR1 SGDLS and CDR2 YYNGEE. CDR3 length equals 16 residues. V shed 2 bases, J shed 1 base, and the junction held 3 bases outside the gene matches. The CDR3 nucleotides read TGTGCCAGCAGCGTGGGGACAGGGGGCTGGAACACTGAAGCTTTCTTT. Protein product: CASSVGTGGWNTEAFF.

J is TRBJ2-7 and V is TRBV20-1; 7 bases are shared with TRBD1. With 3 bases clipped from V and 0 bases from J, the junction kept 2 bases outside the gene matches. This CDR3 comprises 13 residues. Germline V gives CDR1 DFQATT, CDR2 SNEGSKA (reference sequence). The CDR3 is CSASRGPSYEQYF. The CDR3 region has the DNA TGCAGTGCTAGTAGGGGGCCCTCCTACGAGCAGTACTTC.

This clone has only a few counts. V gene TRBV10-3 combines with J gene TRBJ1-5; no firm D call. V was trimmed by 3 bases and J by 0 bases, leaving 9 bases between them. The germline gives CDR1 ENHRY, CDR2 SYGVKD. The CDR3 spans 15 residues. CDR3 DNA sequence: TGTGCCATCAGTGACACTTACGGTAGCAATCAGCCCCAGCATTTT. Amino acid sequence: CAISDTYGSNQPQHF.

This rearrangement joins TRBV5-6 to TRBJ1-2; 7 bases map to TRBD1. In germline, CDR1 is SGHDT, CDR2 YYEEEE. The CDR3 contains 14 residues. J was trimmed by 4 bases and V by 1 base; bases with no gene match: 4. The CDR3 loop reads CASSLIGQVYGYTF. CDR3 nucleotides: TGTGCCAGCAGCTTGATCGGACAGGTCTATGGCTACACCTTC.

CDR3 loop: CAWSSMNTEAFF. CDR3 nucleotides: TGTGCCTGGAGTTCCATGAACACTGAAGCTTTCTTT. V usage is TRBV30 and J usage is TRBJ1-1; D call uncertain. Germline V gene lookup returns CDR1 GTSNPN and CDR2 SVGIG (reference sequence). This CDR3 region has 12 residues. Trimming pared 2 bases from V and 0 bases from J, leaving 4 bases between.

This chain links TRBV4-1 with TRBJ2-7, with 7 bases identical to TRBD2. The CDR3 sequence is 16 residues long. Germline lookup yields CDR1 MGHRA and CDR2 YSYEKL. With 1 base clipped from V and 0 bases from J, the junction kept 6 bases outside the gene matches. DNA of the CDR3: TGCGCCAGCAGCCAAGTGGCAGCGGGGATCTCCTACGAGCAGTACTTC. This encodes CASSQVAAGISYEQYF.

This sequence joins TRBV6-5 and TRBJ1-1; 7 bases are a match to TRBD1. CDR3 length equals 14 residues. Trimming removed 5 bases from V and 1 base from J; junction bases left unmatched: 4. Germline V gene data show CDR1 as MNHEY and CDR2 as SVGAGI. The CDR3 DNA follows: TGTGCCAGCAGTCCGGGGGACAGGAACACTGAAGCTTTCTTT. Translating gives CASSPGDRNTEAFF.

In this sample, this clone turned up many times. V and J are TRBV29-1 and TRBJ1-1; D is possibly TRBD1 (5 bases). V gave up 1 base and J gave up 11 bases, with 11 bases separating them. Germline lookup yields CDR1 SQVTM and CDR2 ANQGSEA. The CDR3 is 11 residues long. In DNA, the CDR3 is TGCAGCGTTGAAGGGGACGGGGGGGCTTTCTTT. This codes for CSVEGDGGAFF.

V usage is TRBV11-2 and J usage is TRBJ1-4; the D gene is possibly TRBD1 (5 bases). Trimming shortened V by 4 bases and J by 7 bases, and 16 bases separated the two germline ends. There are 15 residues in the CDR3. In germline, CDR1 is SGHAT, CDR2 FQNNGV. For the CDR3, the DNA is TGTGCCAGCAGCTCAGGCGGGGGTTACATTGAAAAACTGTTTTTT. Translating it yields CASSSGGGYIEKLFF.

The rearrangement joins TRBV6-1 to TRBJ2-7; the D gene is possibly TRBD1 (6 bases). The V end lost 3 bases, the J end lost 3 bases, and 12 bases lay between the germline ends. Per germline, CDR1 MNHNS and CDR2 SASEGT. The CDR3 consists of 14 residues. CDR3 in amino acids: CASSEVGASYEQYF. DNA for the CDR3: TGTGCCAGCAGTGAGGTGGGGGCCAGCTACGAGCAGTACTTC.